The 28 T cell receptor beta chains in this list originate from one sample, sequenced in a study of T cells after somatic rescue of genetic block. Sequencing was performed with immunoSEQ multiplex PCR; in TCRdb, only in-frame clones are kept and a portion is missing. The sample records around 57,000 clones, more than 90% being singletons. What was sequenced was peripheral blood mononuclear cells (PBMCs). The receptors shown here come from a child younger than two.

The V gene is TRBV5-1, the J gene TRBJ1-2; TRBD1 matches at 9 bases. Germline V gives CDR1 SGHRS, CDR2 YFSETQ. The trim removed 1 base at V and 4 bases at J, leaving 2 bases unmatched. CDR3 length equals 14 residues. The CDR3 region is CASSLKTGGYGYTF. The CDR3 DNA is TGCGCCAGCAGCTTGAAGACAGGGGGCTATGGCTACACCTTC.

The chain combines TRBV19 with TRBJ2-3; no reliable D call. CDR1 and CDR2 (germline): LNHDA, SQIVND (reference sequence). V was clipped by 2 bases and J by 1 base, with 7 bases between them. The CDR3 contains 14 residues. The CDR3 coding sequence is TGTGCCAGTAGTATAAGTGGGGGCACAGATACGCAGTATTTT. Translating gives CASSISGGTDTQYF.

The V call is TRBV6-5, the J call TRBJ1-2; 7 bases map to TRBD1. The CDR3 spans 13 residues. The germline gives CDR1 MNHEY, CDR2 SVGAGI. Trimming cost V 9 bases and J 6 bases; bases outside gene matches: 10. CDR3 nucleotides: TGTGCCAGTATGGGCGACAGGGTCGATGGCTACACCTTC. It translates to CASMGDRVDGYTF.

Details on this clone: This sample includes further DNA sequences coding for the same CDR3. The genes are TRBV27 and TRBJ1-1, with a possible D match to TRBD1 (5 bases). The germline V gene has CDR1 MNHEY and CDR2 SMNVEV (reference sequence). The CDR3 has 13 amino acids. Trimming cost V 2 bases and J 1 base, with 5 bases left between them. The CDR3 spells CASSLGQNTEAFF. CDR3 nucleotide sequence: TGTGCCAGCAGTTTAGGACAGAACACTGAAGCTTTCTTT.

The chain is built from TRBV5-6 and TRBJ2-1, with 14 bases fitting TRBD2. The V gene's germline CDR1 is SGHDT and CDR2 YYEEEE. This CDR3 is built from 16 residues. V gave up 3 bases and J gave up 8 bases; unmatched junction bases: 7. The CDR3 loop is CASSWTTSGRAHEQFF. CDR3 DNA sequence: TGTGCCAGCAGCTGGACGACTAGCGGGAGGGCACATGAGCAGTTCTTC.

The chain has TRBV27 and TRBJ2-1; D gene ambiguous. V was trimmed by 5 bases and J by 7 bases, leaving 12 bases between them. CDR1 MNHEY and CDR2 SMNVEV come from the germline V gene (reference sequence). This CDR3 has 13 residues. The CDR3 DNA reads as TGTGCCAGCAGTCTGACGGCTGGGAATGAGCAGTTCTTC. Protein sequence: CASSLTAGNEQFF.

This rearrangement joins TRBV10-2 to TRBJ2-7, with 10 bases that match TRBD2. The CDR3 contains 16 residues. V was clipped by 2 bases and J by 4 bases; unmatched bases: 8. Germline-derived CDR1 and CDR2 are WSHSY and SAAADI. The CDR3 protein is CASSEILAGIGYEQYF. Here the CDR3 DNA reads TGCGCCAGCAGTGAGATACTAGCGGGAATAGGGTACGAGCAGTACTTC.

The sample holds one count of this clone. This chain's CDR3 is CAISGQGEQYF. The CDR3 DNA is TGTGCCATCAGTGGACAGGGCGAGCAGTACTTC. V usage is TRBV10-3 and J usage is TRBJ2-7; 7 bases fit TRBD1. This CDR3 has 11 residues. Germline V lookup: CDR1 ENHRY, CDR2 SYGVKD. Trimming took 4 bases from V and 6 from J; bases not matched to a gene: 0.

The chain joins TRBV6-5 to TRBJ1-2, with D maybe TRBD1 (5 bases). Germline-derived CDR1 and CDR2 are MNHEY and SVGAGI. The CDR3 covers 13 residues. V was shortened by 7 bases and J by 1 base, with 10 bases between the two germline ends. The chain's CDR3 is CASTSTVNYGYTF. In nucleotides, the CDR3 is TGTGCCAGCACCTCGACAGTTAACTATGGCTACACCTTC.

This clone has only one observation. The gene calls are TRBV6-8 and TRBJ1-2, with 9 bases lining up with TRBD1. V was pared by 9 bases and J by 5 bases, with 16 bases of the junction left unmatched. From germline, CDR1 is MNHGY and CDR2 SAAAGT. The CDR3 consists of 16 residues. The CDR3 region is CASPSRTGEWIYGYTF. The CDR3 nucleotides read TGTGCCAGTCCGTCCCGGACAGGGGAATGGATATATGGCTACACCTTC.

J is TRBJ2-7 and V is TRBV27; 7 bases align to TRBD1. Germline V gene lookup returns CDR1 MNHEY and CDR2 SMNVEV (reference sequence). The CDR3 has 14 residues. J was trimmed by 2 bases and V by 2 bases; bases with no gene match: 3. CDR3 DNA: TGTGCCAGCAGTTTACCGGGACAGACCTACGAGCAGTACTTC. This gives the protein CASSLPGQTYEQYF.

V gene TRBV2 combines with J gene TRBJ2-3; D is ambiguous. Germline CDR1 reads SNHLY; CDR2 reads FYNNEI. This CDR3 region has 12 residues. V lost 6 bases to trimming and J lost 2 bases, with 6 bases between them. CDR3 in DNA: TGTGCCAGCAGAGACCTCACAGATACGCAGTATTTT. Translating gives CASRDLTDTQYF.

The chain employs TRBV7-9 and TRBJ2-7; 10 nucleotides line up with TRBD2. Trimming took 5 bases from V and 7 from J; bases not matched to a gene: 11. The CDR3 runs 15 residues. Germline V gene data show CDR1 as SEHNR and CDR2 as FQNEAQ (reference sequence). The CDR3 reads CASSPPLAGAGEQYF. The CDR3 DNA is TGTGCCAGCAGCCCGCCGCTAGCGGGAGCGGGGGAGCAGTACTTC.

V is TRBV28 and J is TRBJ2-7; TRBD1 is a possible D gene (6 bases). This CDR3 comprises 16 residues. Trimming pared 4 bases from V and 2 bases from J, leaving 18 bases between. CDR1 and CDR2 (germline): MDHEN, SYDVKM. CDR3 bases: TGTGCCAGCAGTTCCGCAGGGGACAAGCGACCCTACGAGCAGTACTTC. Translated, it gives CASSSAGDKRPYEQYF.

The chain joins TRBV28 to TRBJ2-7; D call uncertain. With 4 bases removed from V and 0 bases from J, the gap between germline ends came to 4 bases. The CDR3 sequence is 12 residues long. Germline V gene lookup returns CDR1 MDHEN and CDR2 SYDVKM. CDR3 residues: CASSYNSYEQYF. The DNA of the CDR3 is TGTGCCAGCAGTTACAACTCCTACGAGCAGTACTTC.

The count of this clone is one. The rearrangement uses TRBV21-1 and TRBJ2-1; the D call in the table, TRBD2, was not verified against the DNA. TRBV21-1 is an annotated pseudogene. The CDR3 extends over 18 amino acids. The CDR3 here is CASSNPSGRAPSYNEQFF. CDR3 DNA sequence: TGTGCCAGCAGCAATCCTAGCGGGAGGGCCCCCTCCTACAATGAGCAGTTCTTC.

The CDR3 DNA sequence: TGTGCCAGCAGTGATTGGGGACTCTACAATGAGCAGTTCTTC. This sequence encodes CASSDWGLYNEQFF. The chain couples TRBV6-1 to TRBJ2-1, with a tentative D call TRBD2 (6 bases). The germline CDR1 and CDR2 sequences are MNHNS and SASEGT. The CDR3 is 14 amino acids. Between the trimmed V and J ends, which lost 3 bases and 3 bases, there was a span of 9 bases.

The chain recombines TRBV7-2 with TRBJ2-7; 13 bases line up with TRBD2. This CDR3 region has 16 residues. V trimming: 5 bases; J trimming: 2 bases; junction bases outside the gene matches: 6. CDR1 SGHTA and CDR2 FQGNSA come from the germline V gene. CDR3 sequence reads: CASSPAGLAGAYEQYF. CDR3 nucleotides: TGTGCCAGCAGCCCAGCCGGACTAGCGGGAGCCTACGAGCAGTACTTC.

The CDR3 DNA reads as TGTGCCAGCAGCTTGACCGGACAATATGGCTACACCTTC. It yields the protein CASSLTGQYGYTF. The chain combines TRBV5-4 with TRBJ1-2, with D possibly TRBD1 on 5 matching bases. The CDR3 spans 13 residues. Trimming shortened V by 1 base and J by 5 bases, and 9 bases separated the two germline ends. Germline V gene lookup returns CDR1 SGHNT and CDR2 YYREEE (reference sequence).

CDR3 sequence: CASSSTGFNGYTF. CDR3 nucleotides: TGCGCCAGCAGCTCCACAGGGTTTAATGGCTACACCTTC. The V and J genes are TRBV5-1 and TRBJ1-2; a weak D match, TRBD1 (6 bases). Germline loops: CDR1 SGHRS, CDR2 YFSETQ. This CDR3 comprises 13 residues. Trimming removed 3 bases from V and 6 bases from J, with 12 bases in between.

This chain joins TRBV2 and TRBJ1-1; perhaps TRBD1 as D (5 bases). CDR1 is SNHLY and CDR2 is FYNNEI in the germline V gene. Trimming removed 4 bases from V and 5 bases from J, with 11 bases in between. The CDR3 loop spans 13 amino acids. The CDR3, as DNA: TGTGCCAGCAGTGCACAGGTGGGTACTGAAGCTTTCTTT. This translates into CASSAQVGTEAFF.

This clone was counted once. J is TRBJ2-1 and V is TRBV5-1, with TRBD2 identical over 8 bases. This CDR3 spans 16 amino acids. Germline CDR1 is SGHRS and CDR2 is YFSETQ. The trim removed 2 bases at V and 0 bases at J, leaving 4 bases unmatched. The CDR3 DNA is TGCGCCAGCAGCTTTGGGCTAGCGGGCTCCTACAATGAGCAGTTCTTC. Translating gives CASSFGLAGSYNEQFF.

Written as DNA, the CDR3 is TGTGCCAGCAGCTTAGGGATTCCGGGACTTTACAATGAGCAGTTCTTC. Translated: CASSLGIPGLYNEQFF. The chain joins TRBV7-2 to TRBJ2-1; possible D gene TRBD2, 6 bases. Looked up from germline, CDR1 is SGHTA and CDR2 is FQGNSA. V lost 1 base to trimming and J lost 4 bases, with 14 bases between them. CDR3 length: 16 amino acids.

The chain is built from TRBV10-3 and TRBJ2-7, with 10 bases lining up with TRBD1. V lost 8 bases and J lost 4; bases outside the gene matches: 5. The V gene's germline CDR1 is ENHRY and CDR2 SYGVKD. The CDR3 is made up of 13 amino acids. This CDR3 reads CAIGSDRGYEQYF. CDR3 nucleotides: TGTGCCATCGGATCGGACAGGGGGTACGAGCAGTACTTC.

The CDR3 is CASSYVSGGYNEQFF. The CDR3, as DNA: TGTGCCAGCAGTTACGTTAGCGGGGGATACAATGAGCAGTTCTTC. V is TRBV6-5 and J is TRBJ2-1; 9 nucleotides align to TRBD2. From germline, CDR1 is MNHEY and CDR2 SVGAGI. V trimming: 2 bases; J trimming: 4 bases; junction bases outside the gene matches: 3. The CDR3 is made up of 15 amino acids.

J is TRBJ1-6 and V is TRBV4-2, with no clear D. CDR3 length equals 18 residues. The V gene lost 0 bases and the J gene lost 2 bases, with 14 bases spanning the gap. Germline-derived CDR1 and CDR2 are LGHNA and YNFKEQ. The CDR3 coding sequence is TGTGCCAGCAGCCAAGATCAGGCCGGACCTCCCTATAATTCACCCCTCCACTTT. It is translated as CASSQDQAGPPYNSPLHF.

The chain couples TRBV4-2 to TRBJ2-1; D is perhaps TRBD2 (5 bases). V lost 3 bases, J lost 0 bases, and 12 bases lay in between. Per germline, CDR1 LGHNA and CDR2 YNFKEQ. The CDR3 spans 16 residues. CDR3 bases: TGTGCCAGCAGCCACCCCCCCGGGATCTCCTACAATGAGCAGTTCTTC. Protein: CASSHPPGISYNEQFF.

V gene TRBV2 combines with J gene TRBJ1-2; maybe TRBD1 (5 bases). CDR3 length equals 11 residues. CDR1 SNHLY and CDR2 FYNNEI come from the germline V gene. The V gene lost 4 bases and the J gene lost 8 bases, with 8 bases spanning the gap. CDR3 nucleotides: TGTGCCAGCAGTGTTAGGGGCGGCTACACCTTC. Protein sequence: CASSVRGGYTF.